This T cell receptor (beta chain) emerged from a study of post-analysis software for immune sequencing data. Study results and caveats: Four to six TRBV segments were more frequent in patients than controls; TRBV5-6, TRBV5-1 and TRBV20-1 belonged to this group.

This clonotype was detected ten times or more. Its antigen is not known. Between the trimmed V and J ends, which lost 6 bases and 1 base, there was a span of 13 bases. Germline V CDR1 and CDR2: MNHEY, SVGAGI. The CDR3 consists of 14 residues. Presence of unique molecular identifiers characterized the TCR beta cDNA libraries. In TCRdb, the PCR reads were re-called with MiXCR into one record per CDR3 protein. The table records about 200,000 distinct CDR3 sequences, approximately 28% of them present only once. The sequenced sample consisted of blood. The rearrangement joins TRBV6-5 to TRBJ2-7, with D perhaps matching TRBD1 or TRBD2 (5 bases each). The receptor comes from a girl under 18 with multiple sclerosis. CDR3 residues: CASRRDPNSYEQYF. Written as DNA, the CDR3 is TGTGCCAGCAGACGGGACCCTAATTCCTACGAGCAGTACTTC.